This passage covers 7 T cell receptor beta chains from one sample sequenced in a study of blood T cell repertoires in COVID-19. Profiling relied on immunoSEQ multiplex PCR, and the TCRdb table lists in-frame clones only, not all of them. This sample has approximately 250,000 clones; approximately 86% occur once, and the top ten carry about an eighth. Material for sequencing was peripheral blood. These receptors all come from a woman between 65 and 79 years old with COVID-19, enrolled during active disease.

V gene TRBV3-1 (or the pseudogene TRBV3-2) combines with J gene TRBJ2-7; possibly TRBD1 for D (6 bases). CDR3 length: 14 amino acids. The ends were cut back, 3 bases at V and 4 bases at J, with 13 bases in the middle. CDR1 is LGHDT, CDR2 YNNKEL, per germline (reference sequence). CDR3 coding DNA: TGTGCCAGCAGCCATAGGACAGCTGAATACGAGCAGTACTTC. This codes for CASSHRTAEYEQYF.

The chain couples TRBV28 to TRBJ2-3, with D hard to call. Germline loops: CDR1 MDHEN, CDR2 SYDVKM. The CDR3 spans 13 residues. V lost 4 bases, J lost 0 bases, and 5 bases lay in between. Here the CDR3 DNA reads TGTGCCAGCAGTTCCGGGAGCACAGATACGCAGTATTTT. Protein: CASSSGSTDTQYF.

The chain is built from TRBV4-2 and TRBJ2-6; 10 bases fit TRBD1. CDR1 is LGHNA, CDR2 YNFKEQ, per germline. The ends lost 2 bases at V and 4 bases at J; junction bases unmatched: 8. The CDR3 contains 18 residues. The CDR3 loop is CASSQQIGTGVGANVLTF. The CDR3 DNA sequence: TGTGCCAGCAGCCAACAAATCGGGACAGGGGTCGGGGCCAACGTCCTGACTTTC.

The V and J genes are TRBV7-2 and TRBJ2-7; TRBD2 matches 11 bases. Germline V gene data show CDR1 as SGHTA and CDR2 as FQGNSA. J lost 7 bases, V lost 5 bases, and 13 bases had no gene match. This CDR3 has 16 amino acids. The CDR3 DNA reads TGTGCCAGCAGCATCTCGTCTAGCGGGGGGACATGGGAGCAGTACTTC. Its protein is CASSISSSGGTWEQYF.

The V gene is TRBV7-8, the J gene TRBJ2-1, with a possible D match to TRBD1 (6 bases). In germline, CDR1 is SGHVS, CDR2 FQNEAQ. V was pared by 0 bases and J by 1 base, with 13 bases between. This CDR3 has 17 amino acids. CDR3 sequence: CASSLARGFFSYNEQFF. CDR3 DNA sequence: TGTGCCAGCAGCTTAGCGAGGGGGTTCTTTTCCTACAATGAGCAGTTCTTC.

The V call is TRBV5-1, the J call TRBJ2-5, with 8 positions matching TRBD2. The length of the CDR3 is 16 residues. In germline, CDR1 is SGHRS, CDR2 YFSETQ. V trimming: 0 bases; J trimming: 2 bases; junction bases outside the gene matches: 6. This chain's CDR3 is CASSLAPAGEQETQYF. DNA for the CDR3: TGCGCCAGCAGCTTGGCGCCAGCGGGGGAGCAAGAGACCCAGTACTTC.

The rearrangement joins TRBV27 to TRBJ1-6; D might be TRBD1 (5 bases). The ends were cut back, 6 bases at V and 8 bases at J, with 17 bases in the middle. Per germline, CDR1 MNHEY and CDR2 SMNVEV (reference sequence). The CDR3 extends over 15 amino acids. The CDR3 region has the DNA TGTGCCAGCAGGAATGGGGGGGGTCAACATTCACCCCTCCACTTT. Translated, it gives CASRNGGGQHSPLHF.